This T cell receptor beta chain comes out of a study of blood T cell repertoires in COVID-19. This clone was recorded only once. Patients of the Seattle cohort, enrolled during active infection, were followed longitudinally. Original analysis: Nucleated cell counts were estimated from reference gene primer amplification. Assay used: immunoSEQ multiplex PCR; TCRdb lists only in-frame clones, some missing. V, J and clone size are those of that table, while D and trimming were read from the DNA. The table includes about 150,000 clones, about 83% detected once. Germline V gives CDR1 MNHEY, CDR2 SMNVEV (reference sequence). This CDR3 comprises 15 residues. V was pared by 3 bases and J by 1 base, with 2 bases of the junction left unmatched.

The chain has TRBV27 and TRBJ2-3, with 9 nucleotides matching TRBD1. What was sequenced was peripheral blood. This receptor was obtained from a woman aged 55-75 years with COVID-19, enrolled during active disease. CDR3 sequence: CASSLGTGRTDTQYF. The CDR3 nucleotides read TGTGCCAGCAGTTTGGGGACAGGGCGCACAGATACGCAGTATTTT.